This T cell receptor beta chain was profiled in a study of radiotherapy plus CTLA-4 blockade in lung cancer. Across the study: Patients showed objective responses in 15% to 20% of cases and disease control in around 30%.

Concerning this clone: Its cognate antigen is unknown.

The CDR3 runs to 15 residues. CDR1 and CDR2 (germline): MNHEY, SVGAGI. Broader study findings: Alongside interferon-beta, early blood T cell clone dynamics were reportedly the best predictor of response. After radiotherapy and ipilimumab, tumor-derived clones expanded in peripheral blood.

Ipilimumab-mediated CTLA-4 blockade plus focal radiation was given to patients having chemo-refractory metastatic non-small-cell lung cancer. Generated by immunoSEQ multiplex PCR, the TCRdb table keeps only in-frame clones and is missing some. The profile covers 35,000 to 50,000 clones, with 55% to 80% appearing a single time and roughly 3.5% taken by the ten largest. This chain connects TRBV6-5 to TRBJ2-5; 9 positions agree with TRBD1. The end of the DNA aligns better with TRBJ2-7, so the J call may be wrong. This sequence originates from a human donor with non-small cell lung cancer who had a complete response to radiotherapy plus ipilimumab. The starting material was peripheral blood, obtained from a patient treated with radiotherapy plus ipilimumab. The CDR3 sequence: CASRGQGVGTYEQYF. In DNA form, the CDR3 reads TGTGCCAGCAGGGGACAGGGTGTCGGAACCTACGAGCAGTACTTC.